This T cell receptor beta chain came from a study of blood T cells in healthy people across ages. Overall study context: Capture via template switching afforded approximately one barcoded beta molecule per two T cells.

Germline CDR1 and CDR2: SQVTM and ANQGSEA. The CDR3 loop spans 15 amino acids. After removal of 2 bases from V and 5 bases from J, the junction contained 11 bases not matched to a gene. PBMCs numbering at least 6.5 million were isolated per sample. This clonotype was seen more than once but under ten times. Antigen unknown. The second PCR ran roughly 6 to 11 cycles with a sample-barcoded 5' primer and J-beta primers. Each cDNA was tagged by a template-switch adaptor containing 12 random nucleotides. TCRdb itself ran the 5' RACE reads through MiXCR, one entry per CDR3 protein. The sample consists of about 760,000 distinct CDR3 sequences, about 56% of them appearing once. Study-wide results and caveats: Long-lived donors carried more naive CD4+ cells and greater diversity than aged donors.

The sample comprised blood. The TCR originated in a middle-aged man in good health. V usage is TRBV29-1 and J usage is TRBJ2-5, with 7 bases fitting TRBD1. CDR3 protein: CSVELMTGFRETQYF. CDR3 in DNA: TGCAGCGTTGAATTGATGACAGGGTTCCGGGAGACCCAGTACTTC.